This is a list of T cell receptor beta chains from one sample in a study of cytomegalovirus exposure and HLA in healthy donors. Produced via immunoSEQ multiplex PCR; TCRdb's table is partial and in-frame only. The data show tens of thousands of clones, just over 90% seen once. Sequenced input: PBMCs. These receptors were taken from a man aged 30 to 45 in good health and CMV-seronegative. CDR3s include the opening cysteine and the closing phenylalanine or tryptophan. The order of the fields is clone size, J gene, V gene, D gene, CDR3 DNA, CDR3 protein. The D gene is left open where the match is weak. Not every row has a clone size; where given, it reads once, few, many or a size class.

. | TRBJ2-7 | TRBV6-1 | . | TGTGCCAGCAGCTCGTCTTCGTACTACGAGCAGTACTTC | CASSSSSYYEQYF
once | TRBJ1-4 | TRBV10-3 | TRBD1 | TGTGCCATCAGAGGGCAGGGGGGCGAAAAACTGTTTTTT | CAIRGQGGEKLFF
. | TRBJ2-1 | TRBV30 | TRBD2 | TGTGCCTGGAGTGTATTTAGCGGGGCTTACAATGAGCAGTTCTTC | CAWSVFSGAYNEQFF
once | TRBJ1-6 | TRBV6-1 | TRBD1 | TGTGCCAGCAGCTTCGACAGGGTGAGCTCACCCCTCCACTTT | CASSFDRVSSPLHF
. | TRBJ1-1 | TRBV4-1 | TRBD1 | TGCGCCAGCAGCCAAGATCAGGGGGTGTCAGTCACTGAAGCTTTCTTT | CASSQDQGVSVTEAFF
. | TRBJ2-2 | TRBV5-1 | TRBD1 | TGCGCCAGCAGCTTCGGCTCCCGACAGGGGAACACCGGGGAGCTGTTTTTT | CASSFGSRQGNTGELFF
once | TRBJ2-4 | TRBV6-1 | TRBD1 | TGTGCCAGCACCCGACAGGGGGGTTCGAACATTCAGTACTTC | CASTRQGGSNIQYF
. | TRBJ2-1 | TRBV15 | TRBD2 | TGTGCCACCAGCAGGCTTTTGGGGGAGGGGGAGCAGTTCTTC | CATSRLLGEGEQFF
. | TRBJ2-1 | TRBV2 | . | TGTGCCAGCAGGGCCGTAAGCTCCTACAATGAGCAGTTCTTC | CASRAVSSYNEQFF
. | TRBJ2-2 | TRBV7-8 | . | TGTGCCAGCAGCTTAGCAGGGTCCGGAGGGACCGGGGAGCTGTTTTTT | CASSLAGSGGTGELFF
once | TRBJ2-3 | TRBV2 | TRBD2 | TGTGCCAGCCTTCGGACTAGCTTAACAGATACGCAGTATTTT | CASLRTSLTDTQYF
once | TRBJ1-2 | TRBV7-2 | . | TGTGCCAGCAGCTTTAATAGTGGCTACACCTTC | CASSFNSGYTF
. | TRBJ2-7 | TRBV7-9 | . | TGTGCCAGCAGCGACTTGACAGAAAAATACTACGAGCAGTACTTC | CASSDLTEKYYEQYF
once | TRBJ1-4 | TRBV5-1 | TRBD1 | TGCGCCAGCAGCGAAGGACAGGCAAGGAATGAAAAACTGTTTTTT | CASSEGQARNEKLFF
. | TRBJ2-7 | TRBV27 | . | TGTGCCAGCAGTTTATCGTTTCAAGCGTCGGGGTACGAGCAGTACTTC | CASSLSFQASGYEQYF
. | TRBJ2-7 | TRBV15 | . | TGTGCCACCAGCAGCACAGGGAACGAGCAGTACTTC | CATSSTGNEQYF
. | TRBJ1-6 | TRBV2 | . | TGTGCCAGCAGTGGACAGAATTCACCCCTCCACTTT | CASSGQNSPLHF
. | TRBJ1-1 | TRBV18 | . | TGTGCCAGCTCACCAGGGCTGAACACTGAAGCTTTCTTT | CASSPGLNTEAFF
. | TRBJ1-5 | TRBV28 | . | TGTGCCAGCAGTTTAATCTCAGAAAATCAGCCCCAGCATTTT | CASSLISENQPQHF
. | TRBJ1-1 | TRBV6-1 | . | TGTGCCAGCAGTGAAGCTGAGGGGGGGACCGGTAGGATAGCTTTCTTT | CASSEAEGGTGRIAFF
. | TRBJ2-5 | TRBV5-4 | . | TGTGCCAGCAGCCCGTCCAGGGGCCGAGAGACCCAGTACTTC | CASSPSRGRETQYF
. | TRBJ2-3 | TRBV7-2 | TRBD2 | TGTGCCAGCAGGAGCGGGAGGGGCACAGATACGCAGTATTTT | CASRSGRGTDTQYF
. | TRBJ2-2 | TRBV6-4 | TRBD1 | TGTGCCAGCAGGGGGGACAGAGGGAACACCGGGGAGCTGTTTTTT | CASRGDRGNTGELFF
. | TRBJ1-1 | TRBV10-2 | . | TGCGCCAGCAGTGAGGTGTTGGGCATGAACACTGAAGCTTTCTTT | CASSEVLGMNTEAFF
. | TRBJ1-1 | TRBV6-6 | . | TGTGCCGCTCAGGGTACTGAAGCTTTCTTT | CAAQGTEAFF
. | TRBJ1-5 | TRBV2 | . | TGTGCCAGCAGTGTAGAACAGGGTGTCGCTCAGCCCCAGCATTTT | CASSVEQGVAQPQHF
. | TRBJ1-6 | TRBV19 | TRBD1 | TGTGCCAGTAGTCCTACAGGGACAGGCGGTTCACCCCTCCACTTT | CASSPTGTGGSPLHF
. | TRBJ1-1 | TRBV19 | . | TGTGCCAGTAGTATCCAGGGGAACACTGAAGCTTTCTTT | CASSIQGNTEAFF
once | TRBJ1-2 | TRBV4-1 | . | TGCGCCAGCAGCCAAGTTCGGAAAACAGGCGGAGGCTACACCTTC | CASSQVRKTGGGYTF
. | TRBJ1-4 | TRBV29-1 | TRBD1 | TGCAGCGTAGGCCCGGGACAGAGATTTAATGAAAAACTGTTTTTT | CSVGPGQRFNEKLFF
once | TRBJ2-7 | TRBV5-1 | . | TGCGCCAGCAGCTTAACAGGGTTCTACGAGCAGTACTTC | CASSLTGFYEQYF
. | TRBJ2-2 | TRBV29-1 | TRBD1 | TGCAGCGCAACCGGACAGGCGAACACCGGGGAGCTGTTTTTT | CSATGQANTGELFF
. | TRBJ2-7 | TRBV23-1 | TRBD1 | TGCGCCAGCAGTCAAAGGGGGCCTCGACCCTACGAGCAGTACTTC | CASSQRGPRPYEQYF
once | TRBJ1-3 | TRBV5-6 | . | TGTGCCAGCAGCTTGACAGGGACCATCTCTGGAAACACCATATATTTT | CASSLTGTISGNTIYF
. | TRBJ1-1 | TRBV28 | . | TGTGCCAGAAACAGGATCTCCCCCGCCGTGAATGCCGCCGGAATTGAAGCTTTCTTT | CARNRISPAVNAAGIEAFF
once | TRBJ2-2 | TRBV4-2 | TRBD1 | TGTGCCAGCAGCCAAGTTAAAGGACAGGGAAGGACCGGGGAGCTGTTTTTT | CASSQVKGQGRTGELFF
. | TRBJ2-2 | TRBV7-6 | TRBD1 | TGTGCCAGCAGCTTACGGGGACAGGGGAACACCGGGGAGCTGTTTTTT | CASSLRGQGNTGELFF
. | TRBJ2-7 | TRBV21-1 | . | TGTGCCAGCAGCAAAGTATTTGGGAGGGCCACGGGAGAGCAGTACTTC | CASSKVFGRATGEQYF
. | TRBJ1-4 | TRBV6-6 | . | TGTGCCAGCAGCCGGGGGTGGGGTAATGAAAAACTGTTTTTT | CASSRGWGNEKLFF
. | TRBJ2-2 | TRBV6-1 | . | TGTGCCAGCAGTTATATCGGGGAGCTGTTTTTT | CASSYIGELFF
. | TRBJ2-7 | TRBV6-5 | . | TGTGCCAGCAGTTACTCGTCCCCTGAGAACGAGCAGTACTTC | CASSYSSPENEQYF
. | TRBJ2-1 | TRBV10-1 | TRBD2 | TGCGCCAGCAGTGAGTCTCTAGGGACTAGCGGATACAATGAGCAGTTCTTC | CASSESLGTSGYNEQFF
once | TRBJ1-6 | TRBV6-5 | . | TGTGCCAGCAGTTACCGGGGGGGCGGAAGCTCACCCCTCCACTTT | CASSYRGGGSSPLHF
. | TRBJ1-1 | TRBV28 | . | TGTGCCAGCAGTTTTCAGGGATCGAACACTGAAGCTTTCTTT | CASSFQGSNTEAFF
. | TRBJ2-5 | TRBV15 | . | TGTGCCACGGACGACGGGGAACTCCAAGAGACCCAGTACTTC | CATDDGELQETQYF
. | TRBJ2-7 | TRBV6-1 | . | TGTGCCAGCACCAGTAGCCAGAGGGTGGACGAGCAGTACTTC | CASTSSQRVDEQYF